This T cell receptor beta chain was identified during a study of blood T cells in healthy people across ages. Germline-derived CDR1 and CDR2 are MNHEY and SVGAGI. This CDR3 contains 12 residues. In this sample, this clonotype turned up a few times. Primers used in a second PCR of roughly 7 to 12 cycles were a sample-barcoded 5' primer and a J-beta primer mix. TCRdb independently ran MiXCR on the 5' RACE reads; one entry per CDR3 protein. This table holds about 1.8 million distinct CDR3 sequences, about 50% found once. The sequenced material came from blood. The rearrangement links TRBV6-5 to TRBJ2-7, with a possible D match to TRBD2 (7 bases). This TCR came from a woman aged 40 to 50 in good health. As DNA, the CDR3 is TGTGCGGCGCGGGGGCCCAACTACGAGCAGTACTTC. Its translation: CAARGPNYEQYF.